The present T cell receptor beta chain was sequenced within a study of post-analysis software for immune sequencing data. Study context: Several disease courses (relapsing-remitting, secondary progressive and progressive-relapsing) of multiple sclerosis were included.

Broader study findings: Patients showed TRBV5-6, TRBV5-1 and TRBV20-1 among four to six TRBV segments more frequent than in controls. Samples sharing a preparation batch grouped tightly together when assessed by F measure.

Unique-molecular-identifier-tagged TCR beta cDNA libraries were used. Input populations of roughly 0.85 to 11 million T cells gave rise to 500,000 or so cDNA molecules. Using its own MiXCR run on the PCR reads, TCRdb lists one record per CDR3 protein. The data contain about 770,000 distinct CDR3 sequences, around 45% of them singletons. Notes on this clonotype: Its antigen is not identified.

Looked up from germline, CDR1 is MNHEY and CDR2 is SMNVEV (reference sequence). V shed 1 base and J shed 5 bases, with 23 bases lying between them. The CDR3 runs 18 residues. Sequencing was carried out using blood. This sequence originates from a girl aged 10 to 17 with multiple sclerosis. The chain uses TRBV27 and TRBJ2-5, with D perhaps assigned TRBD1 or TRBD2 (5 bases each). CDR3 nucleotides: TGTGCCAGCAGTTTATGGGGCGCAGGGCCTGTCTCGGGGGAGACCCAGTACTTC. This gives the protein CASSLWGAGPVSGETQYF.